The 31 T cell receptor beta chains listed next were all sequenced from one sample in a study of Graves' ophthalmopathy and Graves' hyperthyroidism. Using RNA transcripts, the TCR beta CDR3 regions were amplified. RT-PCR in the first round used HTBI primers; a second-round multiplex PCR followed. TCRdb analysed the multiplex PCR reads with MiXCR anew, one entry per CDR3 protein. The table includes 580,000 or so distinct CDR3 sequences, under 45% detected once. The sample comprised peripheral blood or thyroid tissue (not recorded which). The origin of the receptors is an adult man with Graves' hyperthyroidism.

The chain uses TRBV3-1 and TRBJ2-7; D unclear. The V and J ends lost 1 base and 2 bases respectively, with 9 bases between them. Germline loops: CDR1 LGHDT, CDR2 YNNKEL (reference sequence). The CDR3 loop spans 14 amino acids. The CDR3 nucleotides are TGTGCCAGCAGCCAAGTAGTCGGTGCCTACGAGCAGTACTTC. Protein: CASSQVVGAYEQYF.

The chain has TRBV2 and TRBJ2-7; the match to TRBD1 covers 7 bases. V lost 6 bases, J lost 5 bases, and 4 bases stayed unmatched. This CDR3 is 12 amino acids long. Per the germline V gene, CDR1 is SNHLY and CDR2 is FYNNEI. This CDR3 is CASRRTGHEQYF. The CDR3 DNA sequence: TGTGCCAGCAGACGGACAGGTCACGAGCAGTACTTC. Combining the CDR3 with reference TRBV2 and TRBJ2-7 gives the whole variable domain EPEVTQTPSHQVTQMGQEVILRCVPISNHLYFYWYRQILGQKVEFLVSFYNNEISEKSEIFDDQFSVERPDGSNFTLKIRSTKLEDSAMYFCASRRTGHEQYFGPGTRLTVT.

Points on this clonotype: A read error is likely, as this CDR3 ends without the conserved phenylalanine or tryptophan. The rearrangement joins TRBV14 to TRBJ2-1; weak D call: TRBD2 (6 bases). Germline loops: CDR1 SGHDN, CDR2 FVKESK. Trimming took off 5 bases at V and 6 bases at J, with 11 bases between the two ends. CDR3 length: 13 residues. The CDR3 sequence is CASSFRGGNEQFL. CDR3 DNA sequence: TGTGCCAGCAGCTTCCGGGGAGGCAATGAGCAGTTCCTC.

This chain links TRBV7-9 with TRBJ2-7; D is ambiguous. V lost 11 bases and J 3 bases, leaving 14 bases between the germline ends. Germline CDR1 reads SEHNR; CDR2 reads FQNEAQ (reference sequence). The CDR3 totals 12 residues. Written as DNA, the CDR3 is TGTGCCTGGAGCCCCGGGCACTACGAGCAGTACTTC. Its translation: CAWSPGHYEQYF. The full variable domain, in which reference TRBV7-9 and TRBJ2-7 provide the parts outside the CDR3, is DTGVSQNPRHKITKRGQNVTFRCDPISEHNRLYWYRQTLGQGPEFLTYFQNEAQLEKSRLLSDRFSAERPKGSFSTLEIQRTEQGDSAMYLCAWSPGHYEQYFGPGTRLTVT.

This rearrangement joins TRBV6-6 to TRBJ1-6, with 7 nucleotides matching TRBD1. The V gene's germline CDR1 is MNHNY and CDR2 SVGAGI (reference sequence). The V segment lost 0 bases and the J segment 0 bases; nucleotides outside the gene matches: 5. The CDR3 runs 18 residues. CDR3 protein: CASSYSIQGSSYNSPLHF. The CDR3 DNA follows: TGTGCCAGCAGTTACTCGATACAGGGGAGCTCCTATAATTCACCCCTCCACTTT.

This clonotype was detected many times. The rearrangement links TRBV29-1 to TRBJ1-1; D is uncertain. V lost 3 bases and J lost 0, with 11 bases in between. CDR1 is SQVTM and CDR2 is ANQGSEA in the germline V gene. This CDR3 region has 14 residues. The CDR3 sequence is CSVDKTGMNTEAFF. The CDR3 nucleotides are TGCAGCGTTGACAAGACGGGAATGAACACTGAAGCTTTCTTT. The full variable domain, rest sourced from reference TRBV29-1 and TRBJ1-1, is SAVISQKPSRDICQRGTSLTIQCQVDSQVTMMFWYRQQPGQSLTLIATANQGSEATYESGFVIDKFPISRPNLTFSTLTVSNMSPEDSSIYLCSVDKTGMNTEAFFGQGTRLTVV.

A single count supports this clonotype. This could be a read error, since a much larger clone is one nucleotide away. The chain uses TRBV6-5 and TRBJ1-2; D might be TRBD1 (5 bases). CDR3 length: 14 residues. In germline, CDR1 is MNHEY, CDR2 SVGAGI. The V and J ends lost 6 bases and 4 bases respectively, with 15 bases between them. This chain's CDR3 is CASRPDRFSYGYTF. The CDR3 DNA reads TGTGCCAGCAGGCCTGACAGATTCTCCTATGGCTACACCTTC.

The V gene is TRBV24-1, the J gene TRBJ2-3; D is ambiguous. The germline gives CDR1 KGHDR, CDR2 SFDVKD. The ends were cut back, 2 bases at V and 4 bases at J, with 15 bases in the middle. CDR3 size: 16 residues. The CDR3 is CATSDSLPPVADTQYF. The CDR3 DNA reads TGTGCCACCAGTGATTCTCTCCCTCCGGTTGCAGATACGCAGTATTTT.

In its sample, this clonotype was seen once. The V and J genes are TRBV12-3 or TRBV12-4 and TRBJ1-4; TRBD1 aligns across 7 bases. J lost 0 bases, V lost 6 bases, and 13 bases had no gene match. CDR3 size: 18 residues. This CDR3 is CASSYPTGWGATNEKLFF. CDR3 DNA: TGTGCCAGCAGCTACCCGACAGGGTGGGGCGCAACTAATGAAAAACTGTTTTTT.

J is TRBJ2-3 and V is TRBV29-1, with a weak D call TRBD1 (6 bases). Looked up from germline, CDR1 is SQVTM and CDR2 is ANQGSEA. V was clipped by 5 bases and J by 0 bases, with 15 bases between them. This CDR3 is built from 15 residues. In nucleotides, the CDR3 is TGCAGCGTTCATGACAGGAGCACTAGCACAGATACGCAGTATTTT. Protein: CSVHDRSTSTDTQYF.

The V and J genes are TRBV7-9 and TRBJ2-5, with no clear D. CDR3 length: 13 residues. The V gene lost 3 bases and the J gene lost 1 base, with 6 bases spanning the gap. Germline V gene sequence: CDR1 SEHNR, CDR2 FQNEAQ (reference sequence). This CDR3 reads CASSLLSQETQYF. DNA for the CDR3: TGTGCCAGCAGCTTGTTATCCCAAGAGACCCAGTACTTC.

This chain connects TRBV28 to TRBJ2-5; possible D gene TRBD1, 6 bases. V was trimmed by 3 bases and J by 2 bases, leaving 13 bases between them. Germline CDR1 MDHEN, CDR2 SYDVKM. The CDR3 contains 15 residues. The CDR3 loop is CASSFPGQFQETQYF. CDR3 nucleotide sequence: TGTGCCAGCAGTTTCCCCGGACAGTTTCAAGAGACCCAGTACTTC.

The chain is built from TRBV5-5 and TRBJ1-6; D not certain. Germline lookup yields CDR1 SGHKS and CDR2 YYEKEE (reference sequence). The V and J ends lost 1 base and 7 bases respectively, with 12 bases between them. This CDR3 has 15 amino acids. CDR3 nucleotide sequence: TGTGCCAGCAGCTTGCGACTAGCGGCGAATTCACCCCTCCACTTT. Amino acid sequence: CASSLRLAANSPLHF. The entire variable domain, with the rest obtained from reference TRBV5-5 and TRBJ1-6, is as follows: DAGVTQSPTHLIKTRGQQVTLRCSPISGHKSVSWYQQVLGQGPQFIFQYYEKEERGRGNFPDRFSARQFPNYSSELNVNALLLGDSALYLCASSLRLAANSPLHFGNGTRLTVT.

V is TRBV6-5 and J is TRBJ1-1; perhaps TRBD1 as D (6 bases). V shed 4 bases and J shed 8 bases, with 14 bases lying between them. Per germline, CDR1 MNHEY and CDR2 SVGAGI. The CDR3 is made up of 13 amino acids. DNA of the CDR3: TGTGCCAGCAGTTTGGGCGGACAGAGGGAAGCTTTCTTT. Amino acid sequence: CASSLGGQREAFF.

V and J are TRBV12-3 or TRBV12-4 and TRBJ2-7, with 7 bases matching TRBD2. This CDR3 comprises 14 residues. Unmatched junction bases numbered 7, after V lost 1 base and J lost 7 bases. CDR3 amino acids: CASSLGRGSEEQYF. The DNA of the CDR3 is TGTGCCAGCAGTTTAGGGCGGGGGAGCGAAGAGCAGTACTTC.

This clonotype was found a few times. The rearrangement joins TRBV12-3 or TRBV12-4 to TRBJ2-3; 11 bases match TRBD2. The trim removed 10 bases at V and 6 bases at J, leaving 9 bases unmatched. The CDR3 runs to 14 residues. CDR3 amino acids: CATRGGTSGDTQYF. CDR3 nucleotide sequence: TGTGCCACCCGCGGGGGGACTAGCGGCGATACGCAGTATTTT.

The rearrangement joins TRBV24-1 to TRBJ2-5; D may be TRBD1 (7 bases). Trimming left V 3 bases short and J 9 bases short, with 16 bases between. The CDR3 spans 14 residues. CDR1 KGHDR and CDR2 SFDVKD come from the germline V gene. CDR3 coding DNA: TGTGCCACCAGTGATCTGCGGGACAGCACGGCCCAGTACTTC. Its protein is CATSDLRDSTAQYF.

The chain links TRBV12-3 or TRBV12-4 to TRBJ2-2; D may correspond to TRBD1 or TRBD2 (7 bases each). Trimming shortened V by 4 bases and J by 1 base, and 13 bases separated the two germline ends. CDR3 size: 16 residues. The CDR3: CASSSRGGLNTGELFF. The CDR3 DNA follows: TGTGCCAGCAGTTCCAGGGGGGGATTGAACACCGGGGAGCTGTTTTTT.

This clonotype was found many times. This rearrangement joins TRBV12-5 to TRBJ2-7, with a tentative D call TRBD2 (5 bases). Germline CDR1 LGHNT, CDR2 FRNRAP. This CDR3 region has 13 residues. V lost 2 bases to trimming and J lost 7 bases, with 12 bases between them. In DNA form, the CDR3 reads TGTGCTAGTGGTTTGAACCGGGAAAGGGAGCAGTACTTC. Amino acid sequence: CASGLNREREQYF. Full variable domain (outside the CDR3, taken from reference TRBV12-5 and TRBJ2-7): DARVTQTPRHKVTEMGQEVTMRCQPILGHNTVFWYRQTMMQGLELLAYFRNRAPLDDSGMPKDRFSAEMPDATLATLKIQPSEPRDSAVYFCASGLNREREQYFGPGTRLTVT.

Worth noting for this clonotype: This may be a read error: a much more frequent sequence differs by one nucleotide. The gene calls are TRBV5-1 and TRBJ1-4, with a weak D call TRBD1 (6 bases). The CDR3 sequence is 15 residues long. CDR1 SGHRS and CDR2 YFSETQ come from the germline V gene. Trimming took 6 bases from V and 5 from J, leaving 17 bases between them. The CDR3 DNA reads as TGCGCCAGCAACCCACAGGGTGAGAAGAATGAAAAACTGTTTTTT. Its translation: CASNPQGEKNEKLFF.

On this clonotype: A much bigger clone sits one base away, suggesting this may be a read error. The chain links TRBV25-1 to TRBJ2-7, with 9 nucleotides matching TRBD1. This CDR3 is 15 amino acids long. Germline V gene sequence: CDR1 MGHDK, CDR2 SYGVNS. The CDR3 sequence is CASRQTGTGFYGQYF. The CDR3 DNA reads TGTGCCAGCAGGCAAACCGGGACAGGGTTCTACGGGCAGTACTTC.

There are a few counts of this clonotype. V is TRBV2 and J is TRBJ2-5; 10 bases align to TRBD2. The J call could be wrong; TRBJ2-1 is a better fit for the DNA end. This CDR3 has 15 amino acids. CDR1 is SNHLY and CDR2 is FYNNEI in the germline V gene. The CDR3 protein is CASSGSSGGKNEQFF. CDR3 DNA: TGTGCCAGCAGTGGGAGTAGCGGGGGGAAGAATGAGCAGTTCTTC.

The V and J genes are TRBV7-8 and TRBJ2-6, with 7 positions matching TRBD2. V lost 5 bases and J lost 3; bases outside the gene matches: 4. This CDR3 comprises 15 residues. CDR1 and CDR2 from the germline V gene are SGHVS and FQNEAQ. The CDR3 loop is CASSRGGGGANVLTF. CDR3 nucleotides: TGTGCCAGCAGCCGGGGCGGGGGTGGGGCCAACGTCCTGACTTTC.

This clonotype was seen a handful of times. This chain connects TRBV3-1 to TRBJ2-2, with no clear D. Germline loops: CDR1 LGHDT, CDR2 YNNKEL (reference sequence). There are 15 residues in the CDR3. Trimming removed 1 base from V and 1 base from J, with 7 bases in between. As DNA, the CDR3 is TGTGCCAGCAGCCAAGGGGCCGGGAACACCGGGGAGCTGTTTTTT. This translates into CASSQGAGNTGELFF. Complete variable domain (other parts from reference TRBV3-1 and TRBJ2-2): DTAVSQTPKYLVTQMGNDKSIKCEQNLGHDTMYWYKQDSKKFLKIMFSYNNKELIINETVPNRFSPKSPDKAHLNLHINSLELGDSAVYFCASSQGAGNTGELFFGEGSRLTVL.

Details on this clonotype: A much larger clone differs by one base, so this may be a read error. The chain is built from TRBV7-9 and TRBJ2-7, with 9 positions matching TRBD2. Trimming cost V 5 bases and J 7 bases; bases outside gene matches: 12. The germline gives CDR1 SEHNR, CDR2 FQNEAQ (reference sequence). There are 15 residues in the CDR3. The CDR3 loop reads CASSARTSANNEQYF. CDR3 nucleotides: TGTGCCAGCAGCGCGCGGACTAGCGCTAACAATGAGCAGTACTTC.

The chain links TRBV3-1 to TRBJ2-5; TRBD1 is a possible D gene (7 bases). Germline V CDR1 and CDR2: LGHDT, YNNKEL (reference sequence). The CDR3 totals 16 residues. V was clipped by 5 bases and J by 2 bases, with 18 bases between them. In DNA form, the CDR3 reads TGTGCCAGCAGCGCCTGGGACAGCGGACTACAAGAGACCCAGTACTTC. Translating it yields CASSAWDSGLQETQYF.

The J gene is TRBJ2-5, the V gene TRBV7-3; 9 bases are a match to TRBD2. Germline loops: CDR1 SGHTA, CDR2 FQGTGA. V trimming: 4 bases; J trimming: 5 bases; junction bases outside the gene matches: 8. The CDR3 covers 15 residues. The CDR3 here is CASSSSGRPGETQYF. CDR3 DNA: TGTGCCAGCAGCTCGAGCGGGAGGCCAGGGGAGACCCAGTACTTC.

In its sample, this clonotype was seen once. A single base separates this from a much larger clone, so it may be a read error. The chain couples TRBV9 to TRBJ2-7, with 7 bases matching TRBD1. The CDR3 runs to 15 residues. Looked up from germline, CDR1 is SGDLS and CDR2 is YYNGEE. CDR3 amino acids: CASNLTGTDSYEQCF. Written as DNA, the CDR3 is TGTGCCAGCAACCTCACCGGGACAGATTCCTACGAGCAGTGCTTC.

This clonotype was found a few times. The V and J genes are TRBV5-1 and TRBJ2-3; TRBD2 matches at 10 bases. The length of the CDR3 is 16 residues. Germline V gene data show CDR1 as SGHRS and CDR2 as YFSETQ. Trimming cost V 4 bases and J 5 bases; bases outside gene matches: 10. The CDR3 DNA sequence: TGCGCCAGCAGCCGGCGGCTAGCGGGAGAGGGAGATACGCAGTATTTT. Protein product: CASSRRLAGEGDTQYF.

The rearrangement links TRBV12-3 or TRBV12-4 to TRBJ1-2, with TRBD1 matching 8 bases. V shed 4 bases and J 4 bases; nucleotides not matched to a gene: 8. This CDR3 has 15 amino acids. The CDR3 protein is CASSSRTGLGYGYTF. The CDR3 DNA reads as TGTGCCAGCAGTTCTCGGACAGGGCTGGGCTATGGCTACACCTTC.

The table lists this clonotype with a few counts. The rearrangement uses TRBV7-2 and TRBJ2-7; 7 bases align to TRBD2. This CDR3 has 15 amino acids. CDR1 and CDR2 from the germline V gene are SGHTA and FQGNSA. V trimming: 0 bases; J trimming: 3 bases; junction bases outside the gene matches: 5. In nucleotides, the CDR3 is TGTGCCAGCAGCTTAGCGCTTGGGGGGGGCTACGAGCAGTACTTC. Translation gives CASSLALGGGYEQYF.